Following are 28 T cell receptor beta chains from one sample sequenced in a study of control samples from healthy donors and cancer patients. Data came from immunoSEQ multiplex PCR; TCRdb stores just in-frame clones and leaves some out. The repertoire consists of about 150,000 clones, with roughly 93% occurring once and the leading ten covering 5.5% to 7.5%. The sequenced material came from blood. Receptors originate from a young man in good health.

This clone came up once. The V and J genes are TRBV5-1 and TRBJ2-1, with a possible D match to TRBD2 (6 bases). Germline V gene data show CDR1 as SGHRS and CDR2 as YFSETQ. The CDR3 extends over 14 amino acids. Trimming pared 1 base from V and 7 bases from J, leaving 12 bases between. This CDR3 is CASSLTAGSNEQFF. In DNA, the CDR3 is TGCGCCAGCAGCTTGACGGCGGGGTCAAATGAGCAGTTCTTC. Together with reference TRBV5-1 and TRBJ2-1, the CDR3 gives the full variable domain: KAGVTQTPRYLIKTRGQQVTLSCSPISGHRSVSWYQQTPGQGLQFLFEYFSETQRNKGNFPGRFSGRQFSNSRSEMNVSTLELGDSALYLCASSLTAGSNEQFFGPGTRLTVL.

The CDR3 loop reads CASSPGTGFRLTLPVYGYTF. CDR3 nucleotide sequence: TGTGCCAGTAGTCCGGGGACAGGGTTCAGGTTAACCCTCCCTGTCTATGGCTACACCTTC. The chain has TRBV19 and TRBJ1-2; 9 bases agree with TRBD1. V lost 5 bases and J lost 4; bases outside the gene matches: 23. The length of the CDR3 is 20 residues. The germline CDR1 and CDR2 sequences are LNHDA and SQIVND (reference sequence).

The rearrangement uses TRBV27 and TRBJ1-1, with TRBD1 as a possible D gene (5 bases). Germline CDR1 is MNHEY and CDR2 is SMNVEV (reference sequence). Between the trimmed V and J ends, which lost 8 bases and 12 bases, there was a span of 22 bases. The CDR3 has 13 amino acids. In nucleotides, the CDR3 is TGTGCCAGCTCCTCTACTCCCGCTTGGGGGACTTTCTTT. Encoded protein: CASSSTPAWGTFF.

The chain links TRBV4-3 to TRBJ1-1; D is undetermined. The V end was cut by 1 base, the J end by 3 bases, with 12 bases between. The CDR3 contains 15 residues. The germline CDR1 and CDR2 sequences are LGHNA and YSLEER. The CDR3 DNA reads as TGCGCCAGCAGCCAAGTTGGCCAGAAGGACACTGAAGCTTTCTTT. Its translation: CASSQVGQKDTEAFF.

This rearrangement joins TRBV9 to TRBJ1-2, with 7 bases fitting TRBD1. This CDR3 spans 15 amino acids. V trimming: 2 bases; J trimming: 0 bases; junction bases outside the gene matches: 4. Germline V gives CDR1 SGDLS, CDR2 YYNGEE. In nucleotides, the CDR3 is TGTGCCAGCAGCGTCGGGACAGCCACTAACTATGGCTACACCTTC. It is translated as CASSVGTATNYGYTF.

The chain uses TRBV3-1 (or the pseudogene TRBV3-2) and TRBJ1-2, with a weak D call TRBD1 (5 bases). V dropped 2 bases and J dropped 4 bases, with 11 bases sitting between them. The CDR3 covers 14 residues. Germline V lookup: CDR1 LGHDT, CDR2 YNNKEL (reference sequence). DNA of the CDR3: TGTGCCAGCAGCCAACTCAGGGAGTCCTATGGCTACACCTTC. As protein: CASSQLRESYGYTF.

In regard to this clone: This sample includes further DNA sequences coding for the same CDR3. The J gene is TRBJ1-1, the V gene TRBV7-9, with D tentatively TRBD1 (5 bases). Germline V gene sequence: CDR1 SEHNR, CDR2 FQNEAQ (reference sequence). CDR3 length: 13 amino acids. The ends were cut back, 2 bases at V and 1 base at J, with 5 bases in the middle. CDR3 amino acids: CASSLTGNTEAFF. DNA for the CDR3: TGTGCCAGCAGCTTAACAGGGAACACTGAAGCTTTCTTT.

The chain uses TRBV7-8 and TRBJ2-1, with D possibly matching TRBD2 (6 bases). V gave up 5 bases and J gave up 6 bases, with 17 bases separating them. The CDR3 consists of 15 residues. Germline assignment: CDR1 SGHVS and CDR2 FQNEAQ. The DNA of the CDR3 is TGTGCCAGCAGCGTGAAGCGGGCAAAACCCAATGAGCAGTTCTTC. Amino acids: CASSVKRAKPNEQFF.

This chain connects TRBV5-1 to TRBJ1-4; D might be TRBD1 (6 bases). The CDR3 has 15 residues. Germline V gene sequence: CDR1 SGHRS, CDR2 YFSETQ. V lost 4 bases to trimming and J lost 8 bases, with 18 bases between them. The CDR3 is CASSPYSGTREKLFF. The CDR3 DNA is TGCGCCAGCAGCCCGTATTCCGGGACACGGGAAAAACTGTTTTTT.

The V and J genes are TRBV4-3 and TRBJ1-5; D is undetermined. V lost 1 base and J lost 4, with 5 bases in between. The CDR3 has 13 residues. CDR1 and CDR2 from the germline V gene are LGHNA and YSLEER. The CDR3 sequence: CASSQGGNQPQHF. The CDR3 bases are TGCGCCAGCAGCCAAGGAGGAAATCAGCCCCAGCATTTT.

The CDR3 sequence: CASSSPVLRNTEAFF. CDR3 DNA sequence: TGTGCCAGTAGTAGCCCAGTCCTAAGGAACACTGAAGCTTTCTTT. V gene TRBV19 combines with J gene TRBJ1-1; D ambiguous. Germline V gene lookup returns CDR1 LNHDA and CDR2 SQIVND (reference sequence). V was pared by 4 bases and J by 1 base, with 13 bases between. The CDR3 consists of 15 residues.

The chain's CDR3 is CSVEAGELVGHRSVTDTQYF. The DNA of the CDR3 is TGCAGCGTTGAAGCAGGGGAGCTGGTTGGTCATCGTTCGGTCACAGATACGCAGTATTTT. The chain recombines TRBV29-1 with TRBJ2-3; tentative D call: TRBD1 (6 bases). The CDR3 length is 20 residues. The V end was cut by 1 base, the J end by 2 bases, with 28 bases between. The germline CDR1 and CDR2 sequences are SQVTM and ANQGSEA.

V usage is TRBV14 and J usage is TRBJ2-3, with 7 bases matching TRBD2. With V trimmed by 0 bases and J by 0 bases, 9 bases remained unmatched. The CDR3 length is 18 residues. Germline V lookup: CDR1 SGHDN, CDR2 FVKESK. CDR3 nucleotide sequence: TGTGCCAGCAGCCAAGATTCGTCTAGCGGAAAAAGCACAGATACGCAGTATTTT. It codes for CASSQDSSSGKSTDTQYF.

The rearrangement joins TRBV7-2 to TRBJ2-3; the match to TRBD2 covers 7 bases. V lost 3 bases to trimming and J lost 2 bases; unmatched junction nucleotides: 5. This CDR3 has 15 amino acids. Germline CDR1 and CDR2: SGHTA and FQGNSA. CDR3 in DNA: TGTGCCAGCAGCTTCAGGGCGGGGGACACAGATACGCAGTATTTT. This translates into CASSFRAGDTDTQYF.

The J gene is TRBJ1-3, the V gene TRBV7-2; TRBD1 matches 7 bases. V was pared by 5 bases and J by 4 bases, with 14 bases of the junction left unmatched. The CDR3 is 17 residues long. Germline V gives CDR1 SGHTA, CDR2 FQGNSA. The CDR3 loop is CASSPPTGRNDGNTIYF. CDR3 sequence (DNA): TGTGCCAGCAGCCCGCCGACAGGGAGGAACGACGGAAACACCATATATTTT.

J is TRBJ1-1 and V is TRBV7-9, with D unclear. Germline CDR1 is SEHNR and CDR2 is FQNEAQ (reference sequence). Trimming removed 0 bases at V and 7 bases at J, with 6 bases between. The CDR3 loop spans 12 amino acids. The CDR3 spells CASSLASNEAFF. The CDR3 DNA sequence: TGTGCCAGCAGCTTAGCCTCCAATGAAGCTTTCTTT.

This clone appeared a single time. This chain connects TRBV15 to TRBJ2-3; D uncertain. This CDR3 is built from 17 residues. The germline gives CDR1 LNHNV, CDR2 YYDKDF (reference sequence). With 1 base removed from V and 4 bases from J, the gap between germline ends came to 18 bases. In DNA form, the CDR3 reads TGTGCCACCAGCAGAGGCCCAGGCCCCCAAATTTCAGATACGCAGTATTTT. Translated, it gives CATSRGPGPQISDTQYF.

In its sample, this clone was seen once. The chain is built from TRBV27 and TRBJ2-1; maybe TRBD2 (5 bases). CDR1 MNHEY and CDR2 SMNVEV come from the germline V gene (reference sequence). This CDR3 is built from 17 residues. V gave up 3 bases and J gave up 0 bases, with 15 bases separating them. CDR3: CASSFYPESGSYNEQFF. The CDR3 nucleotides are TGTGCCAGCAGTTTCTACCCGGAGAGCGGCTCCTACAATGAGCAGTTCTTC.

The chain combines TRBV6-2 or TRBV6-3 with TRBJ1-5, with 8 bases lining up with TRBD1. Germline V gene sequence: CDR1 MNHEY, CDR2 SVGEGT. CDR3 length: 15 residues. V was pared by 6 bases and J by 0 bases, with 4 bases of the junction left unmatched. The DNA for the CDR3 is TGTGCCAGCAGCCCGGGACAGGCTAGCAATCAGCCCCAGCATTTT. This gives the protein CASSPGQASNQPQHF.

The V call is TRBV19, the J call TRBJ2-7, with D perhaps matching TRBD2 (6 bases). From germline, CDR1 is LNHDA and CDR2 SQIVND (reference sequence). V was cut by 4 bases and J by 5 bases, with 12 bases left in between. The CDR3 has 13 amino acids. DNA for the CDR3: TGTGCCAGTAGTACAGGGAGGCAAGACGAGCAGTACTTC. Protein sequence: CASSTGRQDEQYF.

The chain is built from TRBV2 and TRBJ2-1, with 12 bases identical to TRBD2. The germline CDR1 and CDR2 sequences are SNHLY and FYNNEI. This CDR3 has 19 amino acids. V was clipped by 7 bases and J by 0 bases; unmatched bases: 13. CDR3 bases: TGTGCCAGCACCTCCCCGGGACTAGCGGGCGTAAGCTCCTACAATGAGCAGTTCTTC. Encoded protein: CASTSPGLAGVSSYNEQFF.

The rearrangement uses TRBV7-2 and TRBJ2-2; D gene ambiguous. Germline values: CDR1 SGHTA, CDR2 FQGNSA. This CDR3 has 15 residues. The V gene lost 5 bases and the J gene lost 0 bases, with 10 bases spanning the gap. In DNA, the CDR3 is TGTGCCAGCAGCAGATGGACGGCGAACACCGGGGAGCTGTTTTTT. As protein: CASSRWTANTGELFF.

V and J are TRBV19 and TRBJ2-1; TRBD2 aligns across 7 bases. V dropped 3 bases and J dropped 8; count of bases not matched to a gene: 7. The V gene's germline CDR1 is LNHDA and CDR2 SQIVND (reference sequence). CDR3 length: 14 residues. The CDR3 here is CASSISGFLDEQFF. The CDR3, as DNA: TGTGCCAGTAGTATTAGCGGGTTTTTAGATGAGCAGTTCTTC. Supplemented by reference TRBV19 and TRBJ2-1, the full variable domain reads DGGITQSPKYLFRKEGQNVTLSCEQNLNHDAMYWYRQDPGQGLRLIYYSQIVNDFQKGDIAEGYSVSREKKESFPLTVTSAQKNPTAFYLCASSISGFLDEQFFGPGTRLTVL.

CDR3 in amino acids: CASSLVRRGELFF. In nucleotides, the CDR3 is TGTGCCAGCAGCTTGGTCCGTAGAGGGGAGCTGTTTTTT. This sequence joins TRBV5-6 and TRBJ2-2, with D unresolved. CDR1 and CDR2 (germline): SGHDT, YYEEEE. This CDR3 comprises 13 residues. Deletions cut 0 bases from V and 8 bases from J, with 8 bases between.

This rearrangement joins TRBV6-5 to TRBJ1-5, with D possibly matching TRBD1 (6 bases). Germline lookup yields CDR1 MNHEY and CDR2 SVGAGI. The CDR3 consists of 13 residues. V was cut by 4 bases and J by 7 bases, with 11 bases left in between. CDR3 amino acids: CASSLQGGQPQHF. In DNA, the CDR3 is TGTGCCAGCAGTTTACAGGGCGGCCAGCCCCAGCATTTT.

This chain connects TRBV12-3 or TRBV12-4 to TRBJ2-2; D is unresolved. V was shortened by 3 bases and J by 8 bases, with 10 bases between the two germline ends. The CDR3 consists of 13 residues. The CDR3 nucleotides read TGTGCCAGCAGTTTTACTTGGTCTGGGGAGCTGTTTTTT. This gives the protein CASSFTWSGELFF.

The chain employs TRBV20-1 and TRBJ2-4; D is unclear. Trimming took off 3 bases at V and 8 bases at J, with 11 bases between the two ends. Germline CDR1 and CDR2: DFQATT and SNEGSKA (reference sequence). The CDR3 is 12 amino acids. This chain's CDR3 is CSASNSWDIQYF. The CDR3 nucleotides are TGCAGTGCTAGTAACAGCTGGGACATTCAGTACTTC.

The chain has TRBV15 and TRBJ1-3, with 7 bases lining up with TRBD1. V trimming: 2 bases; J trimming: 3 bases; junction bases outside the gene matches: 4. The length of the CDR3 is 15 residues. The germline CDR1 and CDR2 sequences are LNHNV and YYDKDF (reference sequence). For the CDR3, the DNA is TGTGCCACCAGCAGAAATACAGGGGATGGAAACACCATATATTTT. Translating it yields CATSRNTGDGNTIYF.